Here is one TCR beta chain with its context. This sample is part of a study of shared clonotypes between healthy human individuals. Measured with immunoSEQ multiplex PCR; TCRdb has only the in-frame clones, and not every one. This table has roughly 520,000 clones, about 96% appearing once. Germline V gene data show CDR1 as MNHNS and CDR2 as SASEGT. V shed 9 bases and J shed 5 bases, with 14 bases lying between them. This CDR3 region has 13 residues. This clonotype was sampled from a woman younger than 45 in good health. The chain couples TRBV6-1 to TRBJ2-1; D is tentatively TRBD1 or TRBD2 (5 bases each). The sequencing input was naive CD4+ T cells sorted from blood. Subset in this sample: CD45RA+ positively selected. CDR3 sequence: CASPRQRDNEQFF. The CDR3 coding sequence is TGTGCCAGTCCTAGACAGAGGGACAATGAGCAGTTCTTC.